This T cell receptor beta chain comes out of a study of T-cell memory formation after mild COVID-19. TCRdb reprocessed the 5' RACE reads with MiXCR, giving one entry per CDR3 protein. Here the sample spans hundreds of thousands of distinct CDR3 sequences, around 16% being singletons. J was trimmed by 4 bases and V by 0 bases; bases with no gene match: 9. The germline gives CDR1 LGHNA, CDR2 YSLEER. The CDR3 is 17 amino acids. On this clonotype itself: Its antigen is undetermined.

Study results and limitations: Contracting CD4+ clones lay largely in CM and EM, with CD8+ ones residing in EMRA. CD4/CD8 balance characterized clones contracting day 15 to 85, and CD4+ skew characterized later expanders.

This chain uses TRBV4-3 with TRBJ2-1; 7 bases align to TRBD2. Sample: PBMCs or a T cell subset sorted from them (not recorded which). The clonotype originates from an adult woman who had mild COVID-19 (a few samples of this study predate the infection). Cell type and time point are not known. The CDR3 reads CASSQDNGGSLYNEQFF. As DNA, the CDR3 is TGCGCCAGCAGCCAAGATAACGGCGGGAGCTTGTACAATGAGCAGTTCTTC.